A selection of T cell receptor beta chains follows, all from one sample in a study of cytomegalovirus exposure and HLA in healthy donors. Repertoires were generated with immunoSEQ multiplex PCR, while TCRdb's copy carries only in-frame clones and drops some. The sample carries under 200,000 clones, roughly 80% recorded once. Sequenced input: PBMCs. Receptor source: a boy aged 2-9 years in good health and CMV-seronegative. CDR3s include the opening cysteine and the closing phenylalanine or tryptophan. The D gene is left open where the match is weak. Clone size is not always given. Where it is, it says once, few, many or a class for expanded clones.

d_call,j_call,v_call,clone_size,cdr3_nt,cdr3_aa
-,TRBJ2-1,TRBV27,-,TGTGCCAGCAGTTCCGAAGACTCCAGCTACAATGAGCAGTTCTTC,CASSSEDSSYNEQFF
-,TRBJ1-1,TRBV2,-,TGTGCCAGCAGTTGGGGGGGTACACGTAACACTGAAGCTTTCTTT,CASSWGGTRNTEAFF
TRBD1,TRBJ1-1,TRBV11-2,-,TGTGCCAGCAGCTTAGTGGGACAGAAGGGTCCGAACACTGAAGCTTTCTTT,CASSLVGQKGPNTEAFF
TRBD1,TRBJ2-7,TRBV7-6,-,TGTGCCAGCAGCCGGACCAGCGGACAGGGGACCTACGAGCAGTACTTC,CASSRTSGQGTYEQYF
-,TRBJ2-2,TRBV6-5,-,TGTGCCAGCAGTTACCCTACAGGGTCCGGGGAGCTGTTTTTT,CASSYPTGSGELFF
-,TRBJ2-7,TRBV6-6,-,TGTGCCAGCAGTCCCCCGGCCTACGAGCAGTACTTC,CASSPPAYEQYF
-,TRBJ1-1,TRBV30,once,TGTGCCTGGAGTGTCGGGGCTGAAGCTTTCTTT,CAWSVGAEAFF
TRBD2,TRBJ2-7,TRBV28,-,TGTGCCAGCAGTATGGAAGCGGGAGTTGTTTACGAGCAGTACTTC,CASSMEAGVVYEQYF
TRBD1,TRBJ2-7,TRBV30,-,TGTGCCTGGAGTCTTACCCTTTGGACAGGGGGATTAGTCGAGCAGTACTTC,CAWSLTLWTGGLVEQYF
TRBD2,TRBJ2-7,TRBV11-1,-,TGTGCCAGCAGCTTACATTTTAGTACGGGAGGCACCGCCTACGAGCAGTACTTC,CASSLHFSTGGTAYEQYF
-,TRBJ2-3,TRBV21-1,-,TGTGCCAGCAGCAAAGGCGGGAGGTCCAAAACCAATACGCAGTATTTT,CASSKGGRSKTNTQYF
-,TRBJ1-1,TRBV28,few,TGTGCCATCCAACTTCGGGGACAAGTGAGCACTGAAGCTTTCTTT,CAIQLRGQVSTEAFF
TRBD2,TRBJ2-4,TRBV19,-,TGTGCCAGTAGTATACGGGGGGGAAACATTCAGTACTTC,CASSIRGGNIQYF
-,TRBJ2-7,TRBV5-4,-,TGTGCCAGCCAACGGGGGACTGACCGCCTCAACTACGAGCAGTACTTC,CASQRGTDRLNYEQYF
-,TRBJ1-1,TRBV12-5,-,TGTGCTAGTGACCCGCAGCGGGACACCTTGAACACTGAAGCTTTCTTT,CASDPQRDTLNTEAFF
TRBD2,TRBJ2-1,TRBV2,once,TGTGCCAGCCTCCAGGAACTAGCGGGTTTATCCTACAATGAGCAGTTCTTC,CASLQELAGLSYNEQFF
-,TRBJ2-3,TRBV30,-,TGTGCCTGGTTGGAGGAGCGGCCCCATGGCACAGATACGCAGTATTTT,CAWLEERPHGTDTQYF
TRBD2,TRBJ2-7,TRBV19,-,TGTGCCAGTACTAAGACTAGCGGGTCCTACGAGCAGTACTTC,CASTKTSGSYEQYF
-,TRBJ1-2,TRBV11-2,-,TGTGCCAGCAGCTTAGCAGGCAGGGTTGATGGCTACACCTTC,CASSLAGRVDGYTF
-,TRBJ2-5,TRBV6-1,once,TGTGCTCTAGACCCGAGGGTCGCCAGGGAGACCCAGTACTTC,CALDPRVARETQYF
TRBD1,TRBJ1-1,TRBV7-2,once,TGTGCCAGCAGCCGAATTGCTCAGGGACAGGGGAGGAACACTGAAGCTTTCTTT,CASSRIAQGQGRNTEAFF
-,TRBJ1-1,TRBV11-2,-,TGTGCCAGCAGCCAGCGGACAGCCATGAACACTGAAGCTTTCTTT,CASSQRTAMNTEAFF
-,TRBJ1-2,TRBV28,-,TGTGCCAGCAGTCCGGGCCCCCGTTGGACACCGAACTATGGCTACACCTTC,CASSPGPRWTPNYGYTF
TRBD1,TRBJ1-1,TRBV6-5,-,TGTGCCAGCCGAAGGACAGGGTTCGGCACTGAAGCTTTCTTT,CASRRTGFGTEAFF
TRBD1,TRBJ2-7,TRBV6-6,-,TGTGCCAGCAGCAAATTTGGACAGGGGGCTTACGAGCAGTACTTC,CASSKFGQGAYEQYF
-,TRBJ2-1,TRBV6-1,once,TGTGCCAGCAGTGCATACAGGTCAGGCGAGCAGTTCTTC,CASSAYRSGEQFF
-,TRBJ2-3,TRBV28,-,TGTGCCAGCAGTTTATCTCGGGGGATACTCACAGATACGCAGTATTTT,CASSLSRGILTDTQYF
TRBD1,TRBJ1-5,TRBV19,-,TGTGCCAGTAGAAGACAGGGGGTCTTCGATCAGCCCCAGCATTTT,CASRRQGVFDQPQHF